This passage covers 16 T cell receptor beta chains from one sample sequenced in a study of radiotherapy plus CTLA-4 blockade in lung cancer. Using immunoSEQ multiplex PCR, the repertoire was profiled, and TCRdb retains in-frame clones only, with some absent. The table includes more than 60,000 clones, approximately 79% detected once. The specimen was peripheral blood, collected from a patient treated with radiotherapy plus ipilimumab. Receptors originate from a human donor with non-small cell lung cancer who had a complete response to radiotherapy plus ipilimumab.

The rearrangement joins TRBV7-2 to TRBJ1-5; D unresolved. The CDR3 is made up of 13 amino acids. The V end was cut by 5 bases, the J end by 6 bases, with 11 bases between. Germline CDR1 and CDR2: SGHTA and FQGNSA. DNA for the CDR3: TGTGCCAGCAGCCCCCAGGATTTTCAGCCCCAGCATTTT. Its translation is CASSPQDFQPQHF.

This clone was counted only a few times. The chain uses TRBV13 and TRBJ1-3, with 7 nucleotides matching TRBD1. The germline V gene has CDR1 PRHDT and CDR2 FYEKMQ (reference sequence). Trimming removed 3 bases from V and 3 bases from J; junction bases left unmatched: 5. CDR3 size: 15 residues. CDR3 protein: CASSLRTGFGNTIYF. DNA of the CDR3: TGTGCCAGCAGCTTGCGGACAGGCTTTGGAAACACCATATATTTT.

The V gene is TRBV28, the J gene TRBJ2-7; D possibly corresponds to TRBD1 (5 bases). The CDR3 is 14 amino acids. Germline loops: CDR1 MDHEN, CDR2 SYDVKM. Trimming shortened V by 2 bases and J by 4 bases, and 12 bases separated the two germline ends. The CDR3 DNA follows: TGTGCCAGCAGTTTAAGCAGGGATGATTACGAGCAGTACTTC. This translates into CASSLSRDDYEQYF.

This rearrangement joins TRBV7-3 to TRBJ2-5; 9 nucleotides align to TRBD1. The closer fit of TRBJ2-7 to the DNA end suggests the J call may be wrong. Germline values: CDR1 SGHTA, CDR2 FQGTGA. CDR3 size: 16 residues. In DNA form, the CDR3 reads TGTGCCAGCAGCTTAATTACGCACAGGGGGCAGTACGAGCAGTACTTC. It codes for CASSLITHRGQYEQYF.

The rearrangement links TRBV27 to TRBJ1-2; D remains unclear. Germline V gives CDR1 MNHEY, CDR2 SMNVEV (reference sequence). CDR3 size: 18 residues. The V end lost 10 bases, the J end lost 3 bases, and 30 bases lay between the germline ends. The CDR3 loop reads CATLRKQSLHPLDYGYTF. The CDR3 DNA follows: TGTGCCACCCTCCGCAAACAGAGTCTCCACCCCCTCGACTATGGCTACACCTTC.

The chain has TRBV2 and TRBJ2-5; tentative D call: TRBD1 (7 bases). CDR3 length equals 13 residues. CDR1 is SNHLY, CDR2 FYNNEI, per germline. V lost 7 bases, J lost 5 bases, and 14 bases lay in between. In DNA form, the CDR3 reads TGTGCCAGCACCCGACTAGGGGGCGAGACCCAGTACTTC. Its protein product is CASTRLGGETQYF. The full variable domain, its missing parts supplied by reference TRBV2 and TRBJ2-5, is EPEVTQTPSHQVTQMGQEVILRCVPISNHLYFYWYRQILGQKVEFLVSFYNNEISEKSEIFDDQFSVERPDGSNFTLKIRSTKLEDSAMYFCASTRLGGETQYFGPGTRLLVL.

The CDR3 protein is CASSLFTTQETQYF. For the CDR3, the DNA is TGTGCCAGCAGCCTCTTTACGACACAAGAGACCCAGTACTTC. The rearrangement links TRBV7-2 to TRBJ2-5; D is ambiguous. This CDR3 spans 14 amino acids. V was cut by 5 bases and J by 2 bases, with 12 bases left in between. Germline CDR1 is SGHTA and CDR2 is FQGNSA.

This rearrangement joins TRBV28 to TRBJ2-5, with 7 bases matching TRBD2. The end of the DNA aligns better with TRBJ2-7, so the J call may be wrong. Germline CDR1 reads MDHEN; CDR2 reads SYDVKM. The CDR3 totals 14 residues. The CDR3 reads CASSSGTISYEQYF. CDR3 nucleotide sequence: TGTGCCAGCAGCTCTGGGACTATTTCCTACGAGCAGTACTTC.

This chain joins TRBV6-6 and TRBJ2-7, with 10 positions matching TRBD2. V dropped 6 bases and J dropped 2; count of bases not matched to a gene: 10. The germline V gene encodes CDR1 MNHNY and CDR2 SVGAGI (reference sequence). CDR3 length equals 16 residues. The CDR3 bases are TGTGCCAGCAGCCCAACGGCTAGCGGGGGAACCTACGAGCAGTACTTC. It codes for CASSPTASGGTYEQYF.

This chain uses TRBV6-5 with TRBJ1-2; weak D call: TRBD1 (5 bases). This CDR3 has 14 residues. Germline loops: CDR1 MNHEY, CDR2 SVGAGI. Trimming left V 1 base short and J 2 bases short, with 8 bases between. The CDR3 DNA reads TGTGCCAGCAGTTACTTGGAGGGGAACTATGGCTACACCTTC. It yields the protein CASSYLEGNYGYTF.

V usage is TRBV20-1 and J usage is TRBJ2-1, with TRBD1 matching 8 bases. CDR1 and CDR2 (germline): DFQATT, SNEGSKA (reference sequence). This CDR3 is built from 11 residues. The ends lost 5 bases at V and 16 bases at J; junction bases unmatched: 10. CDR3 coding DNA: TGCAGTGCTGGACCAGGGGACAGGCACTTCTTC. Protein: CSAGPGDRHFF.

The chain links TRBV4-1 to TRBJ2-7, with 10 bases identical to TRBD1. The CDR3 is 16 amino acids. Germline-derived CDR1 and CDR2 are MGHRA and YSYEKL. Losses at the gene ends were 4 bases for V and 4 bases for J; bases not matched to a gene: 10. The CDR3 DNA reads TGCGCCAGCAGCCTCCTCGCTGGGACAGGGGCGTACGAGCAGTACTTC. Its protein is CASSLLAGTGAYEQYF.

The rearrangement links TRBV6-5 to TRBJ2-2, with a weak D call TRBD2 (7 bases). The CDR3 is 12 residues long. Trimming stripped 7 bases from V and 15 bases from J, with 18 bases between. Germline loops: CDR1 MNHEY, CDR2 SVGAGI. CDR3 DNA: TGTGCCAGCACCCCCTATAGAGGGGGGGTGTTTTTT. It encodes CASTPYRGGVFF.

The chain combines TRBV27 with TRBJ1-5; 8 nucleotides agree with TRBD1. The CDR3 totals 18 residues. V was clipped by 5 bases and J by 3 bases; unmatched bases: 15. Germline-derived CDR1 and CDR2 are MNHEY and SMNVEV (reference sequence). DNA for the CDR3: TGTGCCAGCAGTCCCTTCGGATCGACAGGGGCCAACAATCAGCCCCAGCATTTT. Translated, it gives CASSPFGSTGANNQPQHF.

The chain couples TRBV30 to TRBJ2-4, with 8 nucleotides matching TRBD1. CDR1 and CDR2 from the germline V gene are GTSNPN and SVGIG (reference sequence). This CDR3 is built from 15 residues. V lost 3 bases, J lost 1 base, and 5 bases stayed unmatched. CDR3 region: CAWRRTGSAKNIQYF. CDR3 nucleotide sequence: TGTGCCTGGAGGAGGACAGGGTCCGCCAAAAACATTCAGTACTTC.

The CDR3 nucleotides are TGCGCCAGCAGTTCCGGGACTAGCGGGGACAATGAGCAGTTCTTC. Residues: CASSSGTSGDNEQFF. The V gene is TRBV10-1, the J gene TRBJ2-1; the match to TRBD2 covers 13 bases. The CDR3 covers 15 residues. CDR1 and CDR2 from the germline V gene are WNHNN and SYGVQD (reference sequence). J gave up 5 bases and V 5 bases, and 3 bases lay outside the gene matches.